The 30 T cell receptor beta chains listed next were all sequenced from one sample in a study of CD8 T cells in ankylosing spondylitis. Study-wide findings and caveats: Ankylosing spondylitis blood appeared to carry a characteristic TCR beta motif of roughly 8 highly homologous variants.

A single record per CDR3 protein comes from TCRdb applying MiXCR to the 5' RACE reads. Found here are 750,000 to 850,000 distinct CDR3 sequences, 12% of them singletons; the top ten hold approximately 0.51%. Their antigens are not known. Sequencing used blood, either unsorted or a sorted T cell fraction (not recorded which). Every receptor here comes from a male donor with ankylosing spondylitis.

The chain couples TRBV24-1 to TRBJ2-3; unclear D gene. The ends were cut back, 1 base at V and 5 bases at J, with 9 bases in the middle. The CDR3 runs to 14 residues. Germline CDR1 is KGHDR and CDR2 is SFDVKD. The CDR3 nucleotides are TGTGCCACCAGTGATTTCGGCGGCGAAGATACGCAGTATTTT. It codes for CATSDFGGEDTQYF.

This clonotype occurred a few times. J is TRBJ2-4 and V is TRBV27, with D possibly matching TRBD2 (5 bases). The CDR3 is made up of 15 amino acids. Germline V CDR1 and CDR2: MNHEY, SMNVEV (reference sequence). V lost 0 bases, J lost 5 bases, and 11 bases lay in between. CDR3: CASSLSRVFENIQYF. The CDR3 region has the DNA TGTGCCAGCAGTTTATCGAGGGTGTTTGAAAACATTCAGTACTTC.

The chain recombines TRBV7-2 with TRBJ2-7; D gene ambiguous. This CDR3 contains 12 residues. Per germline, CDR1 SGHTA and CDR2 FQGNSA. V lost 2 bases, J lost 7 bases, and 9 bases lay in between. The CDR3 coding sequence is TGTGCCAGCAGCTTAACCCAGATAGAGCAGTACTTC. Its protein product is CASSLTQIEQYF.

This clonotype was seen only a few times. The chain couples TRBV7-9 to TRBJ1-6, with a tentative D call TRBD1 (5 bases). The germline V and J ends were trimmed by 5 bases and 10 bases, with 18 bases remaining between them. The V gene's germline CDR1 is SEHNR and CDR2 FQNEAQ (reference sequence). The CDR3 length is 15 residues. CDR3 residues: CASSRTSQASSPLHF. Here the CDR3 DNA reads TGTGCCAGCAGCCGAACATCACAGGCCAGCTCACCCCTCCACTTT.

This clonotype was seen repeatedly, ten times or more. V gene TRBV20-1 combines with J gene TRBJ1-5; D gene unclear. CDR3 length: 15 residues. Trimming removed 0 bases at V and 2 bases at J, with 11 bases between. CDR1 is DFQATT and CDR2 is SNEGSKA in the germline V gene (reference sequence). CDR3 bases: TGCAGTGCTAGAGATGTGATATATGGCAATCAGCCCCAGCATTTT. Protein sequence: CSARDVIYGNQPQHF.

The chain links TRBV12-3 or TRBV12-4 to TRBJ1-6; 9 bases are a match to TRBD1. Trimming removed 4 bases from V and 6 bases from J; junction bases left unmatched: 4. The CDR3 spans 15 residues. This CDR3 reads CASSYGQGRNSPLHF. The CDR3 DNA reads TGTGCCAGCAGTTATGGACAGGGGCGTAATTCACCCCTCCACTTT.

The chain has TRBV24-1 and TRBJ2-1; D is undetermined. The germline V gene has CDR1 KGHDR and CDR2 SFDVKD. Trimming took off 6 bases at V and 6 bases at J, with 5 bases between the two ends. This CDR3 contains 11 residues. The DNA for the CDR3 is TGTGCCACCAGTTTACGCAATGAGCAGTTCTTC. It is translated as CATSLRNEQFF.

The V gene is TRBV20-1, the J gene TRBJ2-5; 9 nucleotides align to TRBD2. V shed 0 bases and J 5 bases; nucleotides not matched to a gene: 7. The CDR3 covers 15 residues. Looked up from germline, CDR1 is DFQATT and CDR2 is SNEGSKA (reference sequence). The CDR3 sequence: CSARDRIAGVETQYF. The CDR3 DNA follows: TGCAGTGCTAGAGATCGGATAGCGGGAGTGGAGACCCAGTACTTC.

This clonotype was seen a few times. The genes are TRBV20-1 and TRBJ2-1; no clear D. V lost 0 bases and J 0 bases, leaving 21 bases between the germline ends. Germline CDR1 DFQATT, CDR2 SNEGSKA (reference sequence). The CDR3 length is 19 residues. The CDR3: CSARDSALVWGSSYNEQFF. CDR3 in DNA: TGCAGTGCTAGAGATTCAGCCCTCGTGTGGGGTAGCTCCTACAATGAGCAGTTCTTC.

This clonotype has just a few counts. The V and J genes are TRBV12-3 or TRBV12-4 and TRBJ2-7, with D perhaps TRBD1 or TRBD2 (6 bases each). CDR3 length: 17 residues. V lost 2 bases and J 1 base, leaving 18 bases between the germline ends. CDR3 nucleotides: TGTGCCAGCAGTTTATACGGGGGCCGGGACGGATCCTACGAGCAGTACTTC. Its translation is CASSLYGGRDGSYEQYF.

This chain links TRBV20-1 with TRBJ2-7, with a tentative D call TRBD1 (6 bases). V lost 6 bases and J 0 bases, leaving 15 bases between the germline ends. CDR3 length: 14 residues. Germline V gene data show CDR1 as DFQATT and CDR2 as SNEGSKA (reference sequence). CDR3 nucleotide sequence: TGCAGTGCCATAGGGGGAGCTAGCTCCTACGAGCAGTACTTC. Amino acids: CSAIGGASSYEQYF.

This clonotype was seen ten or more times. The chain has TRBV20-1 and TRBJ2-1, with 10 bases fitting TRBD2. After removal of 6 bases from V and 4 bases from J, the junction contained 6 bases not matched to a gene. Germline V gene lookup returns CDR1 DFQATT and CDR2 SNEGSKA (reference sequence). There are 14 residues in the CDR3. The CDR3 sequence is CSAIRTSGYNEQFF. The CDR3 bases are TGCAGTGCCATTAGGACTAGCGGATACAATGAGCAGTTCTTC.

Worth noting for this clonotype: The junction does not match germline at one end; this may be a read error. This CDR3 is CASSPGTGVNVLTF. CDR3 sequence (DNA): TGCGCCAGCAGCCCTGGGACAGGGGTCAACGTCCTGACTTTC. The chain combines TRBV5-1 with TRBJ2-6; 10 bases match TRBD1. Germline CDR1 is SGHRS and CDR2 is YFSETQ. This CDR3 comprises 14 residues. Full variable domain (remainder filled in from reference TRBV5-1 and TRBJ2-6): KAGVTQTPRYLIKTRGQQVTLSCSPISGHRSVSWYQQTPGQGLQFLFEYFSETQRNKGNFPGRFSGRQFSNSRSEMNVSTLELGDSALYLCASSPGTGVNVLTFGAGSRLTVL.

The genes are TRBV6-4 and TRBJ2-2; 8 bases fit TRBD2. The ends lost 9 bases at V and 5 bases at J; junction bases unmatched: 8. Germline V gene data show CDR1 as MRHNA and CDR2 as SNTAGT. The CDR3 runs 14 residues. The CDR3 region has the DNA TGTGCCAGAGGGGGACTAGGATGTACCGGGGAGCTGTTTTTT. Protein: CARGGLGCTGELFF.

The CDR3, as DNA: TGCAGTGCTAGAGAGGCAGGAAAACAGCCCCAGCATTTT. Protein: CSAREAGKQPQHF. The chain is built from TRBV20-1 and TRBJ1-5; unclear D gene. Trimming pared 0 bases from V and 7 bases from J, leaving 10 bases between. Germline values: CDR1 DFQATT, CDR2 SNEGSKA (reference sequence). This CDR3 region has 13 residues.

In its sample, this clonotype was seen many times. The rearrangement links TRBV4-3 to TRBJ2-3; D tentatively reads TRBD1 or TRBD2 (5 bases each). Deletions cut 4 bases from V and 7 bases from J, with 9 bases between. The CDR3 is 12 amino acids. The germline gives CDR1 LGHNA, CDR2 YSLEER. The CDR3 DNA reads TGCGCCAGCAGCCGGGACCGGAATACGCAGTATTTT. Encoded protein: CASSRDRNTQYF.

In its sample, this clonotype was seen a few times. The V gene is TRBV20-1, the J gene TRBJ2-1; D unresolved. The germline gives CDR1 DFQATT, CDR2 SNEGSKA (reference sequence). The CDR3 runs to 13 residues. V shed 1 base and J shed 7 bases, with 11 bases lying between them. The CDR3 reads CSARVPDRNEQFF. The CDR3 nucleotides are TGCAGTGCTAGAGTTCCTGATCGGAATGAGCAGTTCTTC.

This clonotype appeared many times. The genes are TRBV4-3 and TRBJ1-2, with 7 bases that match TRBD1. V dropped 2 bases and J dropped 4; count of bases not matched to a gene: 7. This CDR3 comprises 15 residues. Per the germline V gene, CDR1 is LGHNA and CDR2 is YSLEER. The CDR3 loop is CASSQLRGQSYGYTF. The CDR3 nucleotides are TGCGCCAGCAGCCAACTACGGGGACAGTCCTATGGCTACACCTTC.

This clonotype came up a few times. The CDR3 bases are TGCAGCGTGGCCCAGGGGATGGATCAGCCCCAGCATTTT. Translated, it gives CSVAQGMDQPQHF. The chain has TRBV29-1 and TRBJ1-5, with TRBD1 as a possible D gene (6 bases). The CDR3 has 13 residues. The V end was cut by 6 bases, the J end by 5 bases, with 14 bases between. Germline values: CDR1 SQVTM, CDR2 ANQGSEA.

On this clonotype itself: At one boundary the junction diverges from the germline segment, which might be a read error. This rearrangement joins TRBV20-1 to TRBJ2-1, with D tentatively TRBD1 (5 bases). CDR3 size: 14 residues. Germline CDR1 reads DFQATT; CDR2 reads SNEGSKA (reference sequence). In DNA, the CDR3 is TGCAGTGCAGACAGCAGGTCGTGGTCAGATGAGCGGTTCTTC. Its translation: CSADSRSWSDERFF.

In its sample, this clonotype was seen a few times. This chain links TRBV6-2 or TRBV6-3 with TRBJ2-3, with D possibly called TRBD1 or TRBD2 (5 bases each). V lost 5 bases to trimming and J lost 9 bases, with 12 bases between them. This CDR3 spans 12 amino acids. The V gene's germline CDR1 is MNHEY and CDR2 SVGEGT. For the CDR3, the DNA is TGTGCCAGCAGTAGAAGGGACCGGACGCAGTATTTT. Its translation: CASSRRDRTQYF.

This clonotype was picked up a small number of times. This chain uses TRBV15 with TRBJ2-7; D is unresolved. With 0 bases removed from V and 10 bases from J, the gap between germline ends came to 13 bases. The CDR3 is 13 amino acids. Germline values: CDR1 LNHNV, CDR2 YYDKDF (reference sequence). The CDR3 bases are TGTGCCACCAGCAGAGATCGCCAGGCCGTACAGTACTTC. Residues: CATSRDRQAVQYF. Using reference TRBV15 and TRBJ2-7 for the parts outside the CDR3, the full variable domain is DAMVIQNPRYQVTQFGKPVTLSCSQTLNHNVMYWYQQKSSQAPKLLFHYYDKDFNNEADTPDNFQSRRPNTSFCFLDIRSPGLGDTAMYLCATSRDRQAVQYFGPGTRLTVT.

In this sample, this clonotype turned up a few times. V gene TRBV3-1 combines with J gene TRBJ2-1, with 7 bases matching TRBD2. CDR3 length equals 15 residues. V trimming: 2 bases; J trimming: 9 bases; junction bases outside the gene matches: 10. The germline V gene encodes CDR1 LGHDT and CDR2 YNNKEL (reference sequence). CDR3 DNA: TGTGCCAGCAGCCAAACTAGCGTCCCTCGTGGTGAGCAGTTCTTC. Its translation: CASSQTSVPRGEQFF.

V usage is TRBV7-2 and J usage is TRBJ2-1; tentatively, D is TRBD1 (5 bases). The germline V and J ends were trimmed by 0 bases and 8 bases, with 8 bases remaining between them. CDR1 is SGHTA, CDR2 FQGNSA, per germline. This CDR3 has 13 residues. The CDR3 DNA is TGTGCCAGCAGCTTAGCCAGGGCGCATGAGCAGTTCTTC. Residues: CASSLARAHEQFF.

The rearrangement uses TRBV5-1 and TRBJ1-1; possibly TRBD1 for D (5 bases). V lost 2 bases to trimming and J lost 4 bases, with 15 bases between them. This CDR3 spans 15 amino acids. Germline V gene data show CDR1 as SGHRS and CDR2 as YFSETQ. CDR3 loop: CASSFEPQGSTEAFF. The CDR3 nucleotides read TGCGCCAGCAGCTTTGAACCTCAGGGATCCACTGAAGCTTTCTTT.

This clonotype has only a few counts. This CDR3 reads CASSSSLGDSNQPQHF. CDR3 in DNA: TGTGCCAGCAGCTCTTCGTTGGGGGATAGCAATCAGCCCCAGCATTTT. V is TRBV7-6 and J is TRBJ1-5; possible D gene TRBD1, 5 bases. Germline CDR1 is SGHVS and CDR2 is FNYEAQ. V was pared by 4 bases and J by 0 bases, with 13 bases between. This CDR3 is built from 16 residues. The full variable domain, in which reference TRBV7-6 and TRBJ1-5 provide the parts outside the CDR3, is GAGVSQSPRYKVTKRGQDVALRCDPISGHVSLYWYRQALGQGPEFLTYFNYEAQQDKSGLPNDRFSAERPEGSISTLTIQRTEQRDSAMYRCASSSSLGDSNQPQHFGDGTRLSIL.

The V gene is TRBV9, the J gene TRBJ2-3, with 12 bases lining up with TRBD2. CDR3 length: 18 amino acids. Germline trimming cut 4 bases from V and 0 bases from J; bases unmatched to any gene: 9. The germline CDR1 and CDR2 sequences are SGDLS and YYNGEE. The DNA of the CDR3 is TGTGCCAGCAGCTGGGGGCTAGCGGGGGGGCGAAGCACAGATACGCAGTATTTT. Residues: CASSWGLAGGRSTDTQYF.

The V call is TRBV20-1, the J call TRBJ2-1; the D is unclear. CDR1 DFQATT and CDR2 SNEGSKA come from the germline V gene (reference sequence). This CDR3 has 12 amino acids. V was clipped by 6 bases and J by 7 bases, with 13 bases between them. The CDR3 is CSALGLGNEQFF. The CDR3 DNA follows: TGCAGTGCCCTGGGGTTGGGTAATGAGCAGTTCTTC.

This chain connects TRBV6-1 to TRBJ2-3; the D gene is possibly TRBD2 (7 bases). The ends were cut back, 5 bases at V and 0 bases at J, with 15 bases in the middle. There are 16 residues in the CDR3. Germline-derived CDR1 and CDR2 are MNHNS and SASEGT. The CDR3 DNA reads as TGTGCCAGCAGTCCCGGGGGGCCGGTGAGCACAGATACGCAGTATTTT. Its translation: CASSPGGPVSTDTQYF.

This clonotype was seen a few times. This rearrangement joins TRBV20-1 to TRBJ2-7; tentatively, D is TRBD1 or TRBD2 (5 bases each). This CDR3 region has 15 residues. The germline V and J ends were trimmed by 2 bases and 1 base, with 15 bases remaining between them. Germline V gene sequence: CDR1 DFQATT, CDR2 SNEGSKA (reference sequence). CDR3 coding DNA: TGCAGTGCTAGATGGTCAGGGCGGGCATCCTACGAGCAGTACTTC. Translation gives CSARWSGRASYEQYF.